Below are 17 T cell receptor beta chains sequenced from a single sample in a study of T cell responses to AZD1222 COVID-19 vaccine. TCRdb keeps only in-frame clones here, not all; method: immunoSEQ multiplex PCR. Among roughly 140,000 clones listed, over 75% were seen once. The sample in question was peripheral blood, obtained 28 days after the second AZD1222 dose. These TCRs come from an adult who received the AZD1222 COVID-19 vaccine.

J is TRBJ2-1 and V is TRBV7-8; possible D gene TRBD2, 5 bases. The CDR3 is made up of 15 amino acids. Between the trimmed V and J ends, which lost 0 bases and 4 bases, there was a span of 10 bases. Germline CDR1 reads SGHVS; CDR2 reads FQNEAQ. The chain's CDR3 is CASSLAPDSYNEQFF. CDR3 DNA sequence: TGTGCCAGCAGCTTAGCACCGGACTCATACAATGAGCAGTTCTTC.

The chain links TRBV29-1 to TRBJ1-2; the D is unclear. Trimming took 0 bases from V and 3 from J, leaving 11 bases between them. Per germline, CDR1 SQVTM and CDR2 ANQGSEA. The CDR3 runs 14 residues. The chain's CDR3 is CSVEDEGRDYGYTF. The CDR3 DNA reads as TGCAGCGTTGAAGATGAAGGCCGCGACTATGGCTACACCTTC.

CDR3 amino acids: CASSVSVTPGNTIYF. The DNA of the CDR3 is TGCGCCAGCAGTGTCTCAGTAACTCCTGGAAACACCATATATTTT. The gene calls are TRBV10-1 and TRBJ1-3, with D uncertain. This CDR3 region has 15 residues. Trimming shortened V by 4 bases and J by 2 bases, and 12 bases separated the two germline ends. Germline CDR1 and CDR2: WNHNN and SYGVQD (reference sequence).

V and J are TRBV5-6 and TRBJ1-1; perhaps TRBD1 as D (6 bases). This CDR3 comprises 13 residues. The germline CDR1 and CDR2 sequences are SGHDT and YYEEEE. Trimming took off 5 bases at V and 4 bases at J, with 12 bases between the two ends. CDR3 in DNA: TGTGCCAGCAGGTCTCGGGGGGCCACTGAAGCTTTCTTT. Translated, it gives CASRSRGATEAFF.

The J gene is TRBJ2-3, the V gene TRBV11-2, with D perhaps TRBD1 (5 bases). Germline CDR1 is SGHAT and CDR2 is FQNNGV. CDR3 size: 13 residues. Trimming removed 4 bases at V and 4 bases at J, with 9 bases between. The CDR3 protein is CASSSDRPDTQYF. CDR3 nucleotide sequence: TGTGCCAGCAGCTCCGACAGACCAGATACGCAGTATTTT.

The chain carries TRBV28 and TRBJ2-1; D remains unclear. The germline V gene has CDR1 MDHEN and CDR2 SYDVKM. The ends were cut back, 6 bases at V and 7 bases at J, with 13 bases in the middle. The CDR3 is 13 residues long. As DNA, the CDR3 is TGTGCCAGCAGCCGCGATGTGGGGAATGAGCAGTTCTTC. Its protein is CASSRDVGNEQFF.

CDR3 nucleotide sequence: TGTGCCTGGAACCTAGGTAGCGGGATGAATGAGCAGTTCTTC. This translates into CAWNLGSGMNEQFF. J is TRBJ2-1 and V is TRBV30; 8 nucleotides line up with TRBD2. Germline trimming cut 4 bases from V and 7 bases from J; bases unmatched to any gene: 9. Per the germline V gene, CDR1 is GTSNPN and CDR2 is SVGIG (reference sequence). The CDR3 runs to 14 residues.

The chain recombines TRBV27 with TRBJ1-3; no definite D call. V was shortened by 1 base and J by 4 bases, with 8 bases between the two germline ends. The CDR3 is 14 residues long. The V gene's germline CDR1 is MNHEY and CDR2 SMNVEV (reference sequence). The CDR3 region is CASSLLGSGNTIYF. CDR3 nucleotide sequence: TGTGCCAGCAGTTTATTGGGTTCCGGAAACACCATATATTTT.

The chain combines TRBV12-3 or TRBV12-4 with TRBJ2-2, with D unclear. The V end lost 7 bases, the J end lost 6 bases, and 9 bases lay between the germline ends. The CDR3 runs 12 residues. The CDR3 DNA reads TGTGCCAGCACCTGGTTCCCCGGGGAGCTGTTTTTT. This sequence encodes CASTWFPGELFF.

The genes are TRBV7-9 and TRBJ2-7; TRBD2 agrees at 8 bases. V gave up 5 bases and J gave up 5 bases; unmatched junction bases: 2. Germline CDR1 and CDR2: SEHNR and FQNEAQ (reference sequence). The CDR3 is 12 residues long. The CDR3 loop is CASSTGLDEQYF. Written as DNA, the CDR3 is TGTGCCAGCAGCACGGGACTAGACGAGCAGTACTTC.

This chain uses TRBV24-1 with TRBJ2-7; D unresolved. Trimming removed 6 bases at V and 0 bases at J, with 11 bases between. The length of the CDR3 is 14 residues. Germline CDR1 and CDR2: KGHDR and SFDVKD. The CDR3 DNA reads TGTGCCACCAGTCCGGGTGGGAACTCCTACGAGCAGTACTTC. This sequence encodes CATSPGGNSYEQYF.

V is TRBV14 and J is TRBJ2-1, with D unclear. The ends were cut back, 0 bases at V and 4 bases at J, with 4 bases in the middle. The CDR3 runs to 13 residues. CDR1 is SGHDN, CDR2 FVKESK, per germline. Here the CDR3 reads CASSQDRYNEQFF. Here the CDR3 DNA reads TGTGCCAGCAGCCAAGATAGGTACAATGAGCAGTTCTTC.

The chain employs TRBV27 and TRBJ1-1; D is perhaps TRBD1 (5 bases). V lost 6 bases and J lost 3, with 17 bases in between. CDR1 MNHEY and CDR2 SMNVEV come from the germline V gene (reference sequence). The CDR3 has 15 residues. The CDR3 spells CASSPIKGRDTEAFF. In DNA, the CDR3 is TGTGCCAGCAGCCCGATCAAGGGGAGGGACACTGAAGCTTTCTTT.

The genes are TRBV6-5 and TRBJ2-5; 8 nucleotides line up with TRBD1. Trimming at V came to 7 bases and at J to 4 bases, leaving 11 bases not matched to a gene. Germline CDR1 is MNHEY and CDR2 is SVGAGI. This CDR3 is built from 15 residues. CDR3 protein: CASTFDRGRVETQYF. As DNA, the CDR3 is TGTGCCAGCACCTTCGACAGGGGAAGGGTAGAGACCCAGTACTTC.

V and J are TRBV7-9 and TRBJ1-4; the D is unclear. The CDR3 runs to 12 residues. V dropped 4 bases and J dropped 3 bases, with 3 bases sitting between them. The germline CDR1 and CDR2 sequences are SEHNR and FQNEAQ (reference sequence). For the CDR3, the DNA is TGTGCCAGCAGCTCATCTAATGAAAAACTGTTTTTT. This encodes CASSSSNEKLFF. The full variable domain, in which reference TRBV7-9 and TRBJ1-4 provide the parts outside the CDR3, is DTGVSQNPRHKITKRGQNVTFRCDPISEHNRLYWYRQTLGQGPEFLTYFQNEAQLEKSRLLSDRFSAERPKGSFSTLEIQRTEQGDSAMYLCASSSSNEKLFFGSGTQLSVL.

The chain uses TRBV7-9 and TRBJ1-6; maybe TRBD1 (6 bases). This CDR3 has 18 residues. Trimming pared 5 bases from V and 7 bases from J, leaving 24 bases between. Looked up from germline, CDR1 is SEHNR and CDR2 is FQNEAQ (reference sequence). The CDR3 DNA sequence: TGTGCCAGCAGCCACTCCGGCGACAGGATGGGGAGCAATTCACCCCTCCACTTT. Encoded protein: CASSHSGDRMGSNSPLHF.

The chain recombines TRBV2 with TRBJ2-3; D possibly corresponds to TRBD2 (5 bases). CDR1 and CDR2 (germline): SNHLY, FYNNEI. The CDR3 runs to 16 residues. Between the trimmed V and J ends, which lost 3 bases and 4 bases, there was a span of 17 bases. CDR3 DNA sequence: TGTGCCAGCAGTGACCCGGGAAGGGCTCGGCCAGATACGCAGTATTTT. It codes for CASSDPGRARPDTQYF.